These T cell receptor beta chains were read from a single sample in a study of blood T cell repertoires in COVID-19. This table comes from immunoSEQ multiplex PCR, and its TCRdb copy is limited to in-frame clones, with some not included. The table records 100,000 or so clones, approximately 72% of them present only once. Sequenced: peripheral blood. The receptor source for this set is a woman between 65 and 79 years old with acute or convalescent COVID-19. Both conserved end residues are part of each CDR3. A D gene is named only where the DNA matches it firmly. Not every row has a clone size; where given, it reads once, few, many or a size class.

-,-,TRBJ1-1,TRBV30,TGTGCCTGGACCAGGAGTAGGGCGGGGAACACTGAAGCTTTCTTT,CAWTRSRAGNTEAFF
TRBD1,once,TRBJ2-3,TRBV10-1,TGCGCCAGCAGTGAGGGAAGACAGGGGGGCACAGATACGCAGTATTTT,CASSEGRQGGTDTQYF
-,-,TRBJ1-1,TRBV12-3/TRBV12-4,TGTGCCAGCAGCCCGATCTCCGGCACTGAAGCTTTCTTT,CASSPISGTEAFF
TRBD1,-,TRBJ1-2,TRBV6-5,TGTGCCAGCGTTCAGGGGGCGTATGAGGGCTACACCTTC,CASVQGAYEGYTF
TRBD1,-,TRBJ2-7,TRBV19,TGTGCCAGTAGAGGAGACAGGGGGCTAACCCAGTACTTC,CASRGDRGLTQYF
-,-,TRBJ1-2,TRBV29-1,TGCAGCGCCGGACTGGACAGCTATGGCTACACCTTC,CSAGLDSYGYTF
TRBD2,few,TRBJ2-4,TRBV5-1,TGCGCCAGCAGCTTCTCCGGGACTAGTAGGGACATTCAGTACTTC,CASSFSGTSRDIQYF
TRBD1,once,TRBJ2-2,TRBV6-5,TGTGCCAGCAGTTCCGGGACAGGGGAGGTCGGGGAGCTGTTTTTT,CASSSGTGEVGELFF
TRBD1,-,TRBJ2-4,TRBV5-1,TGCGCCAGCAGCCAGACAGGGGGTGGAAACATTCAGTACTTC,CASSQTGGGNIQYF
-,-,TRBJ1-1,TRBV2,TGTGGAATGGGGGACAAGACGAGCACTGAAGCTTTCTTT,CGMGDKTSTEAFF
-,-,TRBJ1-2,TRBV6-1,TGTGCCAGCAGCGACGGAGAAACAAACTATGGCTACACCTTC,CASSDGETNYGYTF
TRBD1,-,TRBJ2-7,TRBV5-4,TGTGCCAGCAGCCCCGGCGGGACAGGGGGCACCTACGAGCAGTACTTC,CASSPGGTGGTYEQYF
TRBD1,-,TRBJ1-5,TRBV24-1,TGTGCCACCAGTGACGGGACAGTCAATCAGCCCCAGCATTTT,CATSDGTVNQPQHF
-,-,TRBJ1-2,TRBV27,TGTGCCAGCAAGGTGGCTATGACAACCTATGGCTACACCTTC,CASKVAMTTYGYTF
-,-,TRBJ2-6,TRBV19,TGTGCCAGTAGTATCCAAACGGGGGGGGCCAACGTCCTGACTTTC,CASSIQTGGANVLTF
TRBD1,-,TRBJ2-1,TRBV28,TGTGCCAGCATAAGGGGGCCCGATGAGCAGTTCTTC,CASIRGPDEQFF
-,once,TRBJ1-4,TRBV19,TGTGCCAGTAGAAACAACCGGGATAAGAGGGAAAAACTGTTTTTT,CASRNNRDKREKLFF
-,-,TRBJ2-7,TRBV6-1,TGTGCCAGCAGTGAAGCTGGAGGATACTCCTACGAGCAGTACTTC,CASSEAGGYSYEQYF
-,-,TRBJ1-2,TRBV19,TGTGCCAGTAGTGCAAAGACGGAGGGGAGTTCGGACTTC,CASSAKTEGSSDF
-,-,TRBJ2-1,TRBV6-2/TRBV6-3,TGTGCCAGCAGTCCGACGACTAGCAGGGGTCCCCGACACTCCTACAATGAGCAGTTCTTC,CASSPTTSRGPRHSYNEQFF
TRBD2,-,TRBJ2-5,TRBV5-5,TGTGCCAGCAGCCCGTTGACTAGCAGGGACCAAGAGACCCAGTACTTC,CASSPLTSRDQETQYF
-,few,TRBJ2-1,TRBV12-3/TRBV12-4,TGTGCCAGCAGTTCCATCAATGAGCAGTTCTTC,CASSSINEQFF
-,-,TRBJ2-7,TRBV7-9,TGTGCCAGCAGCTTAGTTACCGGGACAAAGGGAGAGCAGTACTTC,CASSLVTGTKGEQYF
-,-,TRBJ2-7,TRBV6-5,TGTGCCAGCAGTTCCGGACAGAAGAACTACGAGCAGTACTTC,CASSSGQKNYEQYF
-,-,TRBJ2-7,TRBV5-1,TGCGCCAGCAGCTTGGATTTGGCCAGTTCCTACGAGCAGTACTTC,CASSLDLASSYEQYF
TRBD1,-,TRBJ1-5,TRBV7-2,TGTGCCAGCAGCAGGGGACAGGTTAATCAGCCCCAGCATTTT,CASSRGQVNQPQHF
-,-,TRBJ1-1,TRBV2,TGTGCCAGCAGTGAAGGGGGGGACACTGAAGCTTTCTTT,CASSEGGDTEAFF
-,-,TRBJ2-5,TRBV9,TGTGCCAGCAGCGTAGCTCCGGGGGGCGCAGAGACCCAGTACTTC,CASSVAPGGAETQYF
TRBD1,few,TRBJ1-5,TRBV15,TGTGCCACCAGCATCTGGCAGGGGGGACAGCCCCAGCATTTT,CATSIWQGGQPQHF
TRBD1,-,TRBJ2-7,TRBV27,TGTGCCAGCAGTTTGGGACGGACAGGGGCCGAGCAGTACTTC,CASSLGRTGAEQYF
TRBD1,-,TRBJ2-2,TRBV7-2,TGTGCCAGCAGCCCCAGACAGGGGGGTTCCAACACCGGGGAGCTGTTTTTT,CASSPRQGGSNTGELFF